This T cell receptor beta chain came from a study of shared clonotypes between healthy human individuals. CDR3 length: 17 amino acids. Trimming took 1 base from V and 2 from J; bases not matched to a gene: 10. Germline V lookup: CDR1 SEHNR, CDR2 FQNEAQ (reference sequence). Investigators divided CD4+ cells into CD45RA+ naive and CD45RA-negative memory subsets. Study-level findings and limits: Sharing of clonotypes among donors was expected to vary with sequencing depth. In general, naive subsets displayed greater estimated richness than memory subsets did.

Every subset's genomic DNA went evenly onto several immunoSEQ plates. Using immunoSEQ multiplex PCR, the repertoire was profiled, and TCRdb retains in-frame clones only, with some absent. Of around 700,000 clones listed, approximately 74% are singletons. To note about this clone: Its target is unknown.

Sequenced material: memory CD4+ T cells sorted from blood. Subset specified: CD45RA-negative fraction. This TCR was recovered from a woman younger than 45 in good health. This sequence joins TRBV7-9 and TRBJ1-1; 7 bases map to TRBD1. The CDR3 region has the DNA TGTGCCAGCAGCTTAGTAGGTGGTGGGACAGCAAACACTGAAGCTTTCTTT. Protein: CASSLVGGGTANTEAFF.